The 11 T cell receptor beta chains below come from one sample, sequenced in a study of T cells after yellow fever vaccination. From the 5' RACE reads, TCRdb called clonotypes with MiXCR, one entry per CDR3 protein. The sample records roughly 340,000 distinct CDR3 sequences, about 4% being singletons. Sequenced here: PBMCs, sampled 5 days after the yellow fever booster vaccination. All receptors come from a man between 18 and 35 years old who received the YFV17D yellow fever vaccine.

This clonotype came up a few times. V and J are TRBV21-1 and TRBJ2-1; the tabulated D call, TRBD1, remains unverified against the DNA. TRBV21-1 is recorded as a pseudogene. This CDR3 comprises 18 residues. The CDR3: CASSKPGVRRVWYNEQFF. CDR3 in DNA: TGTGCCAGCAGCAAGCCGGGGGTCCGCCGTGTTTGGTACAATGAGCAGTTCTTC.

This CDR3 reads CASSARGATDTQYF. Written as DNA, the CDR3 is TGTGCCAGCAGTGCGCGGGGGGCCACAGATACGCAGTATTTT. The chain recombines TRBV12-3 or TRBV12-4 with TRBJ2-3, with 8 bases fitting TRBD2. The CDR3 covers 14 residues. Trimming removed 5 bases from V and 2 bases from J; junction bases left unmatched: 3.

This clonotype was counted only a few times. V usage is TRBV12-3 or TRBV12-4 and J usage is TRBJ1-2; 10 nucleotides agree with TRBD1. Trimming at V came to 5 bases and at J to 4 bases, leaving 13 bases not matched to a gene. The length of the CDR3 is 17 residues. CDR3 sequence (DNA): TGTGCCAGCAGTACCGATCCGGTGGGACAGGGGACCTATGGCTACACCTTC. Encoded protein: CASSTDPVGQGTYGYTF.

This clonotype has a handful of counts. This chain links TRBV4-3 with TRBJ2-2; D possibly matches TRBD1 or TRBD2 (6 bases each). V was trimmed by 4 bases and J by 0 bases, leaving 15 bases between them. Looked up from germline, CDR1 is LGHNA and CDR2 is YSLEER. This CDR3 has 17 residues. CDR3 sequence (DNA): TGCGCCAGCAGCCCGACGGAGGGGGACGCGAACACCGGGGAGCTGTTTTTT. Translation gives CASSPTEGDANTGELFF.

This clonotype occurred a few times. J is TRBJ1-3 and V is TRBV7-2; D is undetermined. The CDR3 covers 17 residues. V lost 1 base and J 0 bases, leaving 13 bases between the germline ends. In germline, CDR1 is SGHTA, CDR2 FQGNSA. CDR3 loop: CASSLVPHSASGNTIYF. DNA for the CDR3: TGTGCCAGCAGCTTAGTGCCACACTCAGCCTCTGGAAACACCATATATTTT.

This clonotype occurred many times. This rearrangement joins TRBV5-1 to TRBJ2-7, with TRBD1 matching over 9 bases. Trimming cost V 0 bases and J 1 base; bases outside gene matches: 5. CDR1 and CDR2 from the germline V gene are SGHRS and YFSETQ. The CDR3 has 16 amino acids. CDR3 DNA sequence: TGCGCCAGCAGCTTGGTGGGGACAGGGTTTTCCTACGAGCAGTACTTC. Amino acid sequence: CASSLVGTGFSYEQYF.

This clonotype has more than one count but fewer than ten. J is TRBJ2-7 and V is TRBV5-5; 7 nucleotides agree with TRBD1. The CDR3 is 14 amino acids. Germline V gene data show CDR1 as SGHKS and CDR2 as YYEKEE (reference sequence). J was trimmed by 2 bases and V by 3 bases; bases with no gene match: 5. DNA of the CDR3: TGTGCCAGCAGCTCCCGGACAGGAGCCTACGAGCAGTACTTC. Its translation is CASSSRTGAYEQYF. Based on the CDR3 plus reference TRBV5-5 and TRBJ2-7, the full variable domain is DAGVTQSPTHLIKTRGQQVTLRCSPISGHKSVSWYQQVLGQGPQFIFQYYEKEERGRGNFPDRFSARQFPNYSSELNVNALLLGDSALYLCASSSRTGAYEQYFGPGTRLTVT.

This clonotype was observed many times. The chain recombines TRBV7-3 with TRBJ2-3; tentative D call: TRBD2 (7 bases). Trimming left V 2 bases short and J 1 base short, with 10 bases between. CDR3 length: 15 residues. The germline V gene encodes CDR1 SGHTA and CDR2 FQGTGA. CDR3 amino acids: CASSLYGGRTDTQYF. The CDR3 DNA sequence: TGTGCCAGCAGCTTATACGGGGGGCGCACAGATACGCAGTATTTT.

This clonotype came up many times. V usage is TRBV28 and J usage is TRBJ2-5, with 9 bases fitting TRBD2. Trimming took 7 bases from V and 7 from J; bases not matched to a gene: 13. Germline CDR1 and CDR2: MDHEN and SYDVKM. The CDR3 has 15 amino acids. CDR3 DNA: TGTGCCAGCATGGCGGGGGGGAGGCTTATTGCGACCCAGTACTTC. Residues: CASMAGGRLIATQYF.

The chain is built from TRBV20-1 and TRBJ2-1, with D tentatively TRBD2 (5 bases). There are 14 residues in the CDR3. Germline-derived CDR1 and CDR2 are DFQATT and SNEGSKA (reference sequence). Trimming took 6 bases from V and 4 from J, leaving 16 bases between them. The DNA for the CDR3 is TGCAGTGCCGTTGAGCGGAGCGTATACAATGAGCAGTTCTTC. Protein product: CSAVERSVYNEQFF.

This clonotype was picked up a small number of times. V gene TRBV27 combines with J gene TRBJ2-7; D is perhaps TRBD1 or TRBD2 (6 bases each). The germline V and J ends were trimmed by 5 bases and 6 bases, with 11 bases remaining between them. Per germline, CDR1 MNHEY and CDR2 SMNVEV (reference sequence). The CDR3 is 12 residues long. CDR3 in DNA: TGTGCCAGCAGTCGAGAGGGGGGCGAGCAGTACGTC. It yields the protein CASSREGGEQYV.